Listed below are T cell receptor beta chains from one sample, sequenced in a study of beta chain features in type 1 diabetes. Produced via immunoSEQ multiplex PCR; TCRdb's table is partial and in-frame only. The table lists some 900,000 clones, about a sixth of them singletons. The sample consisted of naive CD4+ T cells from blood. The receptors come from a young woman in good health. Both conserved end residues are part of each CDR3. Fields, in order: V gene, D gene, J gene, clone size, CDR3 DNA, CDR3 protein. A D gene is named only where the DNA matches it firmly. Expanded clones get a size class; other rows say once, few or many, or leave the size out.

>TRBV19|.|TRBJ1-1|.
TGTGCCAGTACGAGTCCGAACACTGAAGCTTTCTTT
CASTSPNTEAFF
>TRBV10-2|.|TRBJ2-5|few
TGCGCCAGCCCTAGTGTTTGGAGGCCGGAGACCCAGTACTTC
CASPSVWRPETQYF
>TRBV5-6|.|TRBJ2-7|few
TGTGCCAGCAGCCAAGGAGGGGGAACCTCCTACGAGCAGTACTTC
CASSQGGGTSYEQYF
>TRBV7-8|.|TRBJ1-5|few
TGTGCCAGCACCGAACAGTTTGGACAGCCCCAGCATTTT
CASTEQFGQPQHF
>TRBV5-4|.|TRBJ1-2|.
TGTGCCAGCAGCTTGGGGGTTAGGGATGGCTACACCTTC
CASSLGVRDGYTF
>TRBV11-2|TRBD2|TRBJ2-1|.
TGTGCCAGCAGCTTAGATTTCGCTAGCGGCTCCTACAATGAGCAGTTCTTC
CASSLDFASGSYNEQFF
>TRBV4-3|.|TRBJ1-4|few
TGCGCCAGCAGCCAAGAGGGTACATCATTCCCTAATGAAAAACTGTTTTTT
CASSQEGTSFPNEKLFF
>TRBV10-3|.|TRBJ2-5|.
TGTGTCATCAAACCCGATTTCCCTGAGACCCAGTACTTC
CVIKPDFPETQYF
>TRBV9|.|TRBJ2-3|.
TGTGCCAGCAGCCCTAGCTCGGATACGCAGTATTTT
CASSPSSDTQYF
>TRBV5-1|TRBD1|TRBJ1-2|.
TGCGCCAGCAGCATACGGACAGGCGACATGTATGGCTACACCTTC
CASSIRTGDMYGYTF